This T cell receptor beta chain was sequenced in a study of blood T cell repertoires in COVID-19. Trimming left V 6 bases short and J 1 base short, with 13 bases between. The germline gives CDR1 MNHEY, CDR2 SMNVEV (reference sequence). The CDR3 sequence is 15 residues long. Method: immunoSEQ multiplex PCR; TCRdb's copy keeps in-frame clones and lacks some. The data hold approximately 200,000 clones, with 84% observed a single time. This chain links TRBV27 with TRBJ1-5; D is unclear. Sequenced material: peripheral blood. This receptor was taken from a woman between 55 and 75 years old who had recovered from COVID-19. CDR3 sequence (DNA): TGTGCCAGCAGGCCCGAGGGAGTAAGCAATCAGCCCCAGCATTTT. Translation gives CASRPEGVSNQPQHF.